This TCR beta chain was captured by sequencing in a study of blood T cell repertoires in COVID-19. As for the study in general: T cells, B-cell-depleted T cells, or PBMCs supplied cDNA or gDNA.

Original handling: The authors estimated nucleated cell counts from reference gene primer amplification. The data were produced by immunoSEQ multiplex PCR, yet TCRdb's version contains in-frame clones alone and is incomplete. That table supplies the V and J calls and clone size; D and trimming were determined from the DNA. The sample includes over 200,000 clones, 85% to 90% of them seen just once. V dropped 3 bases and J dropped 1; count of bases not matched to a gene: 4. CDR1 is LNHDA and CDR2 is SQIVND in the germline V gene (reference sequence). The CDR3 is made up of 15 amino acids. Recruitment covered over 20 US areas and drew participants whose ages spanned roughly 18 to 100 years.

The sequencing sample was made of PBMCs or T cells enriched from blood (not recorded which). The chain employs TRBV19 and TRBJ2-3; TRBD2 matches at 7 bases. The source is a man aged 18 to 30 who had recovered from COVID-19. The CDR3 sequence: CASSMGGIGTDTQYF. In DNA, the CDR3 is TGTGCCAGTAGTATGGGAGGGATAGGCACAGATACGCAGTATTTT.